One sample yielded the 23 T cell receptor beta chains listed below, sequenced in a study of blood T cell repertoires in COVID-19. Assay: immunoSEQ multiplex PCR; the TCRdb copy retains only in-frame clones and omits some. Counted here are around 250,000 clones, roughly 86% occurring once; the ten biggest clones make up approximately 9.7%. Sequenced sample: peripheral blood. These receptors originate from a man aged 35 to 55 with active or convalescent COVID-19.

This chain links TRBV18 with TRBJ2-1, with a tentative D call TRBD2 (5 bases). This CDR3 has 15 residues. V was shortened by 4 bases and J by 2 bases, with 12 bases between the two germline ends. The V gene's germline CDR1 is KGHSH and CDR2 LQKENI. CDR3 loop: CASSLMEETYNEQFF. CDR3 nucleotides: TGTGCCAGCTCACTAATGGAGGAAACCTACAATGAGCAGTTCTTC.

CDR3 nucleotide sequence: TGTGCCAGCAGCCAAGATTCGGGACTTTACAATGAGCAGTTCTTC. Amino acid sequence: CASSQDSGLYNEQFF. The rearrangement joins TRBV3-1 (or the pseudogene TRBV3-2) to TRBJ2-1; maybe TRBD2 (6 bases). V was clipped by 0 bases and J by 4 bases, with 10 bases between them. The length of the CDR3 is 15 residues. The germline V gene encodes CDR1 LGHDT and CDR2 YNNKEL (reference sequence).

The chain employs TRBV9 and TRBJ2-5; TRBD2 agrees at 11 bases. CDR1 and CDR2 from the germline V gene are SGDLS and YYNGEE. V lost 3 bases and J lost 2; bases outside the gene matches: 3. The CDR3 length is 15 residues. The CDR3 nucleotides are TGTGCCAGCAGCGCGACTAGCGGGGTTCAAGAGACCCAGTACTTC. This encodes CASSATSGVQETQYF.

CDR3 sequence (DNA): TGTGCCAGCAGTTTAAAGGGGTGGAATCAGCCCCAGCATTTT. Its translation: CASSLKGWNQPQHF. V gene TRBV28 combines with J gene TRBJ1-5; a weak D match, TRBD1 (5 bases). This CDR3 comprises 14 residues. V shed 2 bases and J shed 4 bases, with 9 bases lying between them. CDR1 is MDHEN and CDR2 is SYDVKM in the germline V gene.

This clone was detected a few times. V and J are TRBV13 and TRBJ2-1, with 11 bases fitting TRBD2. There are 15 residues in the CDR3. Germline loops: CDR1 PRHDT, CDR2 FYEKMQ (reference sequence). Unmatched junction bases numbered 3, after V lost 5 bases and J lost 3 bases. In DNA, the CDR3 is TGTGCCAGCAGCCCGGGACTAGCGGTCTACAATGAGCAGTTCTTC. The encoded protein is CASSPGLAVYNEQFF.

This chain connects TRBV10-3 to TRBJ1-1; D unresolved. V was clipped by 9 bases and J by 1 base, with 6 bases between them. The CDR3 spans 11 residues. Germline lookup yields CDR1 ENHRY and CDR2 SYGVKD. CDR3 bases: TGTGCCATTAGACAGAACACTGAAGCTTTCTTT. Translation: CAIRQNTEAFF.

This chain connects TRBV6-5 to TRBJ1-1; 9 bases agree with TRBD1. The CDR3 length is 13 residues. V gave up 10 bases and J gave up 2 bases; unmatched junction bases: 5. Germline lookup yields CDR1 MNHEY and CDR2 SVGAGI. This CDR3 is CATHRGPNTEAFF. The CDR3 DNA follows: TGTGCCACGCACAGGGGGCCCAACACTGAAGCTTTCTTT.

This clone was found once. This chain connects TRBV13 to TRBJ1-1; unclear D gene. Germline V lookup: CDR1 PRHDT, CDR2 FYEKMQ (reference sequence). The germline V and J ends were trimmed by 8 bases and 0 bases, with 13 bases remaining between them. The CDR3 loop spans 14 amino acids. The CDR3 DNA reads as TGTGCCAGCCGCGGGGAGTCAATGAACACTGAAGCTTTCTTT. As protein: CASRGESMNTEAFF.

V gene TRBV6-4 combines with J gene TRBJ2-3, with 7 bases lining up with TRBD1. CDR3 length: 15 residues. With V trimmed by 3 bases and J by 1 base, 4 bases remained unmatched. The germline V gene encodes CDR1 MRHNA and CDR2 SNTAGT. DNA for the CDR3: TGTGCCAGCAGTGAGGGACAGCCAGGCACAGATACGCAGTATTTT. Its translation is CASSEGQPGTDTQYF.

The chain has TRBV18 and TRBJ1-3; D is unclear. The CDR3 is made up of 10 amino acids. CDR1 and CDR2 from the germline V gene are KGHSH and LQKENI. The germline V and J ends were trimmed by 11 bases and 3 bases, with 5 bases remaining between them. Written as DNA, the CDR3 is TGTGCCGCGGGTGGAAACACCATATATTTT. It is translated as CAAGGNTIYF.

This chain uses TRBV18 with TRBJ1-3, with TRBD1 as a possible D gene (5 bases). Germline lookup yields CDR1 KGHSH and CDR2 LQKENI. This CDR3 spans 14 amino acids. Trimming cost V 6 bases and J 4 bases, with 13 bases left between them. In DNA form, the CDR3 reads TGTGCCAGCTCCCCCGGGACTGGGGGAAACACCATATATTTT. Protein sequence: CASSPGTGGNTIYF.

As DNA, the CDR3 is TGCAGCGTTGACCGGGTGTTCTGGGGCTACACCTTC. Translation: CSVDRVFWGYTF. The rearrangement links TRBV29-1 to TRBJ1-2, with D unclear. Trimming took off 3 bases at V and 8 bases at J, with 13 bases between the two ends. From germline, CDR1 is SQVTM and CDR2 ANQGSEA. The CDR3 consists of 12 residues.

J is TRBJ1-1 and V is TRBV6-5, with no clear D. Germline V lookup: CDR1 MNHEY, CDR2 SVGAGI. The V end lost 6 bases, the J end lost 2 bases, and 10 bases lay between the germline ends. The CDR3 length is 13 residues. As DNA, the CDR3 is TGTGCCAGCAGGGAGGGAGTCAACACTGAAGCTTTCTTT. Encoded protein: CASREGVNTEAFF.

The chain has TRBV10-3 and TRBJ2-7; TRBD1 matches at 11 bases. The J segment lost 7 bases and the V segment lost 2 bases, leaving 4 bases of the junction unmatched. CDR1 is ENHRY, CDR2 SYGVKD, per germline. The CDR3 extends over 14 amino acids. The CDR3 loop reads CAISERGTGGEQYF. In nucleotides, the CDR3 is TGTGCCATCAGTGAGCGAGGGACAGGGGGAGAGCAGTACTTC.

This clone has a single count. This sequence joins TRBV11-3 and TRBJ1-2; a weak D match, TRBD1 (6 bases). Trimming stripped 5 bases from V and 8 bases from J, with 12 bases between. Germline V gives CDR1 SGHNT, CDR2 YENEEA. The length of the CDR3 is 12 residues. The CDR3 region is CASSKDSLGYTF. The CDR3 bases are TGTGCCAGCAGCAAGGACAGCCTGGGCTACACCTTC.

CDR3 sequence reads: CASTYSNYGYTF. For the CDR3, the DNA is TGTGCCAGCACCTACAGTAACTATGGCTACACCTTC. The chain uses TRBV6-5 and TRBJ1-2; unclear D gene. Germline V gives CDR1 MNHEY, CDR2 SVGAGI. The ends were cut back, 7 bases at V and 1 base at J, with 7 bases in the middle. CDR3 length equals 12 residues.

The V and J genes are TRBV29-1 and TRBJ2-2, with D possibly being TRBD2 (5 bases). From germline, CDR1 is SQVTM and CDR2 ANQGSEA. V gave up 3 bases and J gave up 7 bases, with 12 bases separating them. This CDR3 contains 13 residues. The CDR3 sequence: CSVDTGMGGELFF. CDR3 in DNA: TGCAGCGTTGACACCGGGATGGGCGGGGAGCTGTTTTTT.

The J gene is TRBJ2-5, the V gene TRBV10-1; 8 bases agree with TRBD2. J was trimmed by 1 base and V by 2 bases; bases with no gene match: 0. Germline values: CDR1 WNHNN, CDR2 SYGVQD (reference sequence). CDR3 length: 14 residues. DNA of the CDR3: TGCGCCAGCAGTGAGAGCGGGAGCCAAGAGACCCAGTACTTC. This gives the protein CASSESGSQETQYF.

This chain connects TRBV7-8 to TRBJ1-2; 11 nucleotides align to TRBD1. The CDR3 runs to 15 residues. Unmatched junction bases numbered 8, after V lost 4 bases and J lost 7 bases. CDR1 SGHVS and CDR2 FQNEAQ come from the germline V gene. CDR3 in DNA: TGTGCCAGCAGCTACCGGGGACAGGGGGTCGGTGGCTACACCTTC. Translated, it gives CASSYRGQGVGGYTF.

The CDR3 protein is CASSLEPGNTEAFF. In DNA, the CDR3 is TGCGCCAGCAGCTTGGAGCCCGGGAACACTGAAGCTTTCTTT. The chain carries TRBV5-1 and TRBJ1-1; D is unresolved. The germline V and J ends were trimmed by 0 bases and 1 base, with 7 bases remaining between them. This CDR3 comprises 14 residues. CDR1 is SGHRS and CDR2 is YFSETQ in the germline V gene.

The chain is built from TRBV24-1 and TRBJ2-3; D perhaps matches TRBD2 (6 bases). Per the germline V gene, CDR1 is KGHDR and CDR2 is SFDVKD. The CDR3 spans 16 residues. The germline V and J ends were trimmed by 1 base and 4 bases, with 14 bases remaining between them. The DNA for the CDR3 is TGTGCCACCAGTGATTTCCGAGGAGGGGTGGCAGATACGCAGTATTTT. It codes for CATSDFRGGVADTQYF.

This chain links TRBV28 with TRBJ1-2; 7 bases match TRBD1. CDR1 is MDHEN, CDR2 SYDVKM, per germline. With V trimmed by 2 bases and J by 2 bases, 2 bases remained unmatched. The CDR3 runs 14 residues. The CDR3 DNA reads as TGTGCCAGCAGTTTACAGGGGGGAAACTATGGCTACACCTTC. It codes for CASSLQGGNYGYTF.

In its sample, this clone was seen a few times. The V gene is TRBV28, the J gene TRBJ1-1, with D hard to call. The germline CDR1 and CDR2 sequences are MDHEN and SYDVKM. V shed 0 bases and J shed 2 bases, with 7 bases lying between them. The CDR3 totals 14 residues. The CDR3 here is CASSLWAPNTEAFF. Here the CDR3 DNA reads TGTGCCAGCAGTTTATGGGCCCCTAACACTGAAGCTTTCTTT.